Listed below are T cell receptor beta chains from one sample, sequenced in a study of T cells in Graves' hyperthyroidism and ophthalmopathy. In TCRdb, the multiplex PCR reads were re-called with MiXCR into one record per CDR3 protein. There are approximately 400,000 distinct CDR3 sequences in the sample; 15% occur only once, and roughly 33% lies in the top ten. Source material: blood. The receptor set was obtained from a woman in her twenties or thirties with Graves' hyperthyroidism. Each CDR3 is given with its conserved first and last residue. Each record gives: J gene, D gene, V gene, clone size, CDR3 DNA, CDR3 protein. D genes are given only for firm matches. Not every row has a clone size; where given, it reads once, few, many or a size class.

>TRBJ2-7|TRBD1|TRBV4-1|few
TGCGCCAGCAGCCAAGTGGGGACAGGGGGCTTCGAGCAGTACTTC
CASSQVGTGGFEQYF
>TRBJ1-2|NA|TRBV28|many
TGTGCCAGCAGGTTAAGTTGGGGGGCGTTAAACTATGGCTACACCTTC
CASRLSWGALNYGYTF
>TRBJ2-2|TRBD2|TRBV6-1|NA
TGTGCCAGCAGTCGACCTGGACTAGCGGGAGGGAAGAACGGGGAGCTGTTTTTT
CASSRPGLAGGKNGELFF
>TRBJ2-7|TRBD2|TRBV4-1|NA
TGCGCCAGCAGCCAAGATCCGGGACTAGCTGGTGAGCAGTACTTC
CASSQDPGLAGEQYF
>TRBJ1-5|NA|TRBV4-2|NA
TGTGCCAGCAGCCAAGTTGGGGGACGGAGCAATCAGCCCCAGCATTTT
CASSQVGGRSNQPQHF
>TRBJ2-7|TRBD2|TRBV6-6|few
TGTGCCAGCAGTTACGGGACTAGCGGGATACCCTACGAGCAGTACTTC
CASSYGTSGIPYEQYF
>TRBJ1-5|NA|TRBV20-1|NA
TGCAGTGCTACGGGGGACCGATATCAGCCCCAGCATTTT
CSATGDRYQPQHF
>TRBJ2-1|NA|TRBV3-1|few
TGTGCCAGCAGCCAAGTTTTTCTAGGGGGGTTGAATGAGCAGTTCTTC
CASSQVFLGGLNEQFF
>TRBJ1-4|NA|TRBV30|few
TGTGCCTGGAGTGTAACAGGGACGGCGGTACTGTTTTTT
CAWSVTGTAVLFF
>TRBJ1-2|TRBD1|TRBV28|many
TGTGCCAGCAGTTTAAGGGACAGGGCGGTCTATGGCTACACCTTC
CASSLRDRAVYGYTF
>TRBJ2-4|NA|TRBV7-2|NA
TGTGCCAGCAGCTTAGACTCCTGGCACATTCAGTACTTC
CASSLDSWHIQYF
>TRBJ1-5|NA|TRBV27|many
TGTGCCAGCAGTCGACGCAATCAGCCCCAGCATTTT
CASSRRNQPQHF
>TRBJ1-1|NA|TRBV12-3/TRBV12-4|many
TGTGCCAGCAGTTCGACGGTGGGCACTGAAGCTTTCTTT
CASSSTVGTEAFF
>TRBJ1-1|TRBD1|TRBV18|many
TGTGCCAGCTCCCCCGACAGGGACACTGAAGCTTTCTTT
CASSPDRDTEAFF
>TRBJ2-5|TRBD2|TRBV20-1|few
TGCAGTGCTACGATAGCGGGAGGGATACAAGAGACCCAGTACTTC
CSATIAGGIQETQYF
>TRBJ2-1|NA|TRBV7-3|NA
TGTGCCAGCGGGGCGGATTCCTACAATGAGCAGTTCTTC
CASGADSYNEQFF
>TRBJ2-2|TRBD2|TRBV5-6|many
TGTGCCAGCAGCTTGTTCAGGCTAGCGGGAGTCGGCACCGGGGAGCTGTTTTTT
CASSLFRLAGVGTGELFF
>TRBJ2-1|TRBD1|TRBV28|many
TGTGCCAGCAGTTCACACAGGGGATCTCCCCTGTACAATGAGCAGTTCTTC
CASSSHRGSPLYNEQFF
>TRBJ2-1|NA|TRBV6-5|NA
TGTGCCAGCAGTTCTCAATCCCGGGGGCAGTTCTTC
CASSSQSRGQFF
>TRBJ2-7|TRBD2|TRBV19|few
TGTGCCAGCGCCGGGACTAGCGGGGACGAGCAGTACTTC
CASAGTSGDEQYF